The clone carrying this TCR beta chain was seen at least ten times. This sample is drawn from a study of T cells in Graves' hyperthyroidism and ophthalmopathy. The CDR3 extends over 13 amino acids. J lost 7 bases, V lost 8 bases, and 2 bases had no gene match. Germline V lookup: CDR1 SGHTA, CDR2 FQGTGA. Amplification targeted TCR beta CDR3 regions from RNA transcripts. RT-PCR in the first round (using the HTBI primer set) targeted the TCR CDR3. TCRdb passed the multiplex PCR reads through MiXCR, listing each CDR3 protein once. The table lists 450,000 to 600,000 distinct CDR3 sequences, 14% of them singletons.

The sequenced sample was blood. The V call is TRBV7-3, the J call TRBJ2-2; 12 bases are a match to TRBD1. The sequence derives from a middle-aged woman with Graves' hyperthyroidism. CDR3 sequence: CASGTGGNGELFF. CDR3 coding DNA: TGTGCCAGCGGGACAGGGGGCAACGGGGAGCTGTTTTTT.